This T cell receptor (beta chain) derives from a study of blood T cell repertoires in COVID-19. Study overall: Some COVID-19 samples were acute and others convalescent; all came from the United States, Italy and Spain.

Enrolled through a virtual design, the participants were between roughly 18 and 90 years of age and came from some 26 US areas. In assigning cohorts, the study relied on participant-reported clinical history. Per the original methods: Nucleated cell number was recorded as an estimate derived from reference gene primer amplification. Measured with immunoSEQ multiplex PCR; TCRdb has only the in-frame clones, and not every one. The DNA gave D and trimming, while V, J and clone size come from that table. Of over 200,000 clones listed, over 75% were seen once; the top ten hold about 4%. Trimming stripped 5 bases from V and 0 bases from J, with 17 bases between. Germline-derived CDR1 and CDR2 are SGHTA and FQGNSA. The CDR3 consists of 16 residues.

The clonotype comes from a woman aged 25-40 years who had been exposed to COVID-19. The specimen sequenced was PBMCs or T cells enriched from blood (not recorded which). The chain carries TRBV7-2 and TRBJ2-7; D is possibly TRBD2 (6 bases). The CDR3 is CASSTHARGSSYEQYF. For the CDR3, the DNA is TGTGCCAGCAGCACCCACGCGCGGGGCAGCTCCTACGAGCAGTACTTC.